These 12 T cell receptor beta chains originate from one sample sequenced in a study of blood T cell repertoires in COVID-19. Sequencing used immunoSEQ multiplex PCR; TCRdb keeps in-frame clones, though not all of them. Among 310,000 or so clones listed, more than 85% were seen once. Sample: peripheral blood. All receptors come from a man aged 65 to 85 with acute or convalescent COVID-19.

This sequence joins TRBV19 and TRBJ2-7; TRBD1 matches 7 bases. Germline V gene data show CDR1 as LNHDA and CDR2 as SQIVND (reference sequence). This CDR3 is 16 amino acids long. J gave up 2 bases and V 4 bases, and 11 bases lay outside the gene matches. CDR3 sequence reads: CASSRLPGQRTYEQYF. For the CDR3, the DNA is TGTGCCAGTAGTAGACTCCCGGGACAGCGGACCTACGAGCAGTACTTC. Drawing the rest from reference TRBV19 and TRBJ2-7, the complete variable domain is DGGITQSPKYLFRKEGQNVTLSCEQNLNHDAMYWYRQDPGQGLRLIYYSQIVNDFQKGDIAEGYSVSREKKESFPLTVTSAQKNPTAFYLCASSRLPGQRTYEQYFGPGTRLTVT.

The rearrangement joins TRBV7-2 to TRBJ2-3; 11 bases match TRBD2. V was pared by 3 bases and J by 0 bases, with 5 bases of the junction left unmatched. The CDR3 contains 17 residues. Germline V gene data show CDR1 as SGHTA and CDR2 as FQGNSA. CDR3 sequence reads: CASSFPTSGDSTDTQYF. The CDR3 DNA reads as TGTGCCAGCAGCTTCCCGACTAGCGGGGATAGCACAGATACGCAGTATTTT.

The V gene is TRBV7-2, the J gene TRBJ2-7; 12 bases align to TRBD1. V shed 5 bases, J shed 3 bases, and the junction held 5 bases outside the gene matches. The CDR3 is 15 amino acids. Germline loops: CDR1 SGHTA, CDR2 FQGNSA. CDR3 sequence reads: CASSQGQGAFYEQYF. CDR3 coding DNA: TGTGCCAGCAGCCAGGGACAGGGGGCCTTCTACGAGCAGTACTTC.

This chain uses TRBV7-8 with TRBJ1-5; D may be TRBD1 (6 bases). The V end lost 5 bases, the J end lost 7 bases, and 18 bases lay between the germline ends. Germline CDR1 reads SGHVS; CDR2 reads FQNEAQ. The CDR3 has 15 amino acids. For the CDR3, the DNA is TGTGCCAGCAGCCTCCCGGGGCCCCAGGGGCAGCCCCAGCATTTT. Protein: CASSLPGPQGQPQHF.

This chain links TRBV6-5 with TRBJ1-1; perhaps TRBD1 as D (6 bases). Germline CDR1 reads MNHEY; CDR2 reads SVGAGI. V was shortened by 7 bases and J by 1 base, with 10 bases between the two germline ends. The CDR3 contains 13 residues. DNA of the CDR3: TGTGCCAGCATTGCGACAGGGAACACTGAAGCTTTCTTT. This sequence encodes CASIATGNTEAFF.

This chain connects TRBV5-1 to TRBJ1-1; 7 bases are a match to TRBD1. The trim removed 4 bases at V and 3 bases at J, leaving 9 bases unmatched. The CDR3 spans 15 residues. CDR1 is SGHRS, CDR2 YFSETQ, per germline. The CDR3 DNA sequence: TGCGCCAGCAGCCCCCGTGGGGGGACAGACACTGAAGCTTTCTTT. Protein: CASSPRGGTDTEAFF.

The rearrangement links TRBV11-3 to TRBJ2-5, with 7 positions matching TRBD2. The CDR3 consists of 13 residues. J gave up 5 bases and V 1 base, and 1 base lay outside the gene matches. Germline V gene data show CDR1 as SGHNT and CDR2 as YENEEA. The CDR3 spells CASSLGEGETQYF. In nucleotides, the CDR3 is TGTGCCAGCAGCTTAGGGGAGGGGGAGACCCAGTACTTC.

The chain combines TRBV7-2 with TRBJ1-2, with 7 nucleotides matching TRBD1. Unmatched junction bases numbered 5, after V lost 6 bases and J lost 1 base. The germline CDR1 and CDR2 sequences are SGHTA and FQGNSA. The CDR3 is 14 amino acids. The CDR3 is CASRQTGNNYGYTF. The CDR3 DNA follows: TGTGCCAGCAGACAGACAGGGAATAACTATGGCTACACCTTC.

The chain links TRBV5-4 to TRBJ2-7, with 9 bases matching TRBD1. The CDR3 sequence is 15 residues long. J was trimmed by 0 bases and V by 4 bases; bases with no gene match: 5. Germline lookup yields CDR1 SGHNT and CDR2 YYREEE (reference sequence). The CDR3 nucleotides read TGTGCCAGCAGCCCTAGGGGACAGGGCTCCTACGAGCAGTACTTC. Translating gives CASSPRGQGSYEQYF.

This clone was seen just once. The chain carries TRBV7-2 and TRBJ1-6; D might be TRBD1 (6 bases). V was clipped by 4 bases and J by 13 bases, with 14 bases between them. This CDR3 contains 13 residues. Germline CDR1 is SGHTA and CDR2 is FQGNSA. Here the CDR3 DNA reads TGTGCCAGCAGCTGGAATGGGGGCACCCCCCTCCACTTT. Translation: CASSWNGGTPLHF.

Details on this clone: At one of its ends the junction is not consistent with the germline gene, which may arise from a read error. J is TRBJ1-2 and V is TRBV12-3 or TRBV12-4, with TRBD1 matching over 7 bases. The CDR3 contains 13 residues. CDR3 nucleotide sequence: TGTGCCAGCAGTCGAATTTCCGGGACAGACTTCTTCTTC. As protein: CASSRISGTDFFF.

The chain recombines TRBV6-6 with TRBJ2-6, with TRBD1 matching over 7 bases. Germline CDR1 and CDR2: MNHNY and SVGAGI (reference sequence). V was clipped by 6 bases and J by 2 bases; unmatched bases: 4. The CDR3 has 15 residues. CDR3 sequence (DNA): TGTGCCAGCAGAACTGACAGGGCTGGGGCCAACGTCCTGACTTTC. Its protein product is CASRTDRAGANVLTF.